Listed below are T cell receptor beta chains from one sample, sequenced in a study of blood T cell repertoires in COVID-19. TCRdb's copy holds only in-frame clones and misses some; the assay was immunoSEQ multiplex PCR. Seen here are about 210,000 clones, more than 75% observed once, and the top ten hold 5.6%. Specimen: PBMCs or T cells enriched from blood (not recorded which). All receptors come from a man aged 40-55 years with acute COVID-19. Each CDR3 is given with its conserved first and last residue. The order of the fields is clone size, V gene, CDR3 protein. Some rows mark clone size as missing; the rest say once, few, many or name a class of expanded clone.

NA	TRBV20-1	CSAREKRGYTF
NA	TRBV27	CASGGVSGNTIYF
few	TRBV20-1	CSASDYYEQYF
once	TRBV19	CASSIYGSGTGGGYGYTF
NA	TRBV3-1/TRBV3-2	CASSQDPGGGRETQYF
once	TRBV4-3	CASSRSGSATEAFF
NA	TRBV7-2	CASSLLPGGTNTGELFF
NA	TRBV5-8	CASSLSGGGELFF
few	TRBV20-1	CNPSRGGGYTF
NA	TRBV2	CASRLAGTDTQYF
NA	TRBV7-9	CASSLGTSSQYF
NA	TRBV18	CASSLGLAGGNEQFF
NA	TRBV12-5	CASGLLNLLAQRPDTQYF
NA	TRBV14	CASSGRTGLRHSPLHF
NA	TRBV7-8	CASSLGVAGFSSSYNEQFF
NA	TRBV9	CASSGSGRFADTQYF
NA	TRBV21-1	CASIQAGTVTSGNTIYF
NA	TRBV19	CASTLGWAEAFF